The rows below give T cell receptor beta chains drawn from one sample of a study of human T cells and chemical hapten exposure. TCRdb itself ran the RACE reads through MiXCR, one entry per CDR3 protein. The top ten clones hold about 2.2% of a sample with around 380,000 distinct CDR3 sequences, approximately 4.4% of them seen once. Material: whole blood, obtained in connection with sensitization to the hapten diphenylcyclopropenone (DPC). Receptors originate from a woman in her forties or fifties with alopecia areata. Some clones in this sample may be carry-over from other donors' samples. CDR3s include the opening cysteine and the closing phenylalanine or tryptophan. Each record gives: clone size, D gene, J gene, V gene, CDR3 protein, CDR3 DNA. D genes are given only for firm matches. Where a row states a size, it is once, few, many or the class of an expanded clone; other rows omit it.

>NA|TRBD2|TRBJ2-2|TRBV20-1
CSAPAGGRTGELFF
TGCAGTGCCCCAGCGGGAGGGAGGACCGGGGAGCTGTTTTTT
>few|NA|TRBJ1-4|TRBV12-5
CASALGGFNEKLFF
TGTGCTAGTGCCCTTGGAGGGTTTAATGAAAAACTGTTTTTT
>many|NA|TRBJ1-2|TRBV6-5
CASSYEGRNYGYTF
TGTGCCAGCAGTTACGAAGGGAGGAACTATGGCTACACCTTC
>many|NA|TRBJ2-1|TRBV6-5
CASSYSGVYNEQFF
TGTGCCAGCAGTTACTCAGGGGTATACAATGAGCAGTTCTTC
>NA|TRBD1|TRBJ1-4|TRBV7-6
CASSPDRVNEKLFF
TGTGCCAGCAGCCCAGACAGGGTTAATGAAAAACTGTTTTTT
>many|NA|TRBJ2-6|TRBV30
CARTDYSGANVLTF
TGTGCACGGACGGACTACTCTGGGGCCAACGTCCTGACTTTC
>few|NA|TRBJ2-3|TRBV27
CASSLPSVDTQYF
TGTGCCAGCAGTTTACCCAGCGTTGATACGCAGTATTTT
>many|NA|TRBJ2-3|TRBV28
CASSLFDSTDTQYF
TGTGCCAGCAGTTTATTTGACAGCACAGATACGCAGTATTTT
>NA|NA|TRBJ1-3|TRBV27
CASSLYAGNTIYF
TGTGCCAGCAGTTTATACGCTGGAAACACCATATATTTT
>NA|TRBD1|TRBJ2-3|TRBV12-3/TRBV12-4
CASSASDRKEDTQYF
TGTGCCAGCAGCGCCTCGGACAGGAAAGAAGATACGCAGTATTTT
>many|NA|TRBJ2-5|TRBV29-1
CSVGPTLTQYF
TGCAGCGTTGGTCCCACGCTGACCCAGTACTTC
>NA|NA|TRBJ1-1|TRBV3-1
CASSHEMNTEAFF
TGTGCCAGCAGCCACGAGATGAACACTGAAGCTTTCTTT
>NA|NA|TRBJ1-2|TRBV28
CASSLTTYGYTF
TGTGCCAGCAGTTTAACAACCTATGGCTACACCTTC
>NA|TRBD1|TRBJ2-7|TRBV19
CASSTPGTGVYEQYF
TGTGCCAGTAGTACCCCCGGGACAGGCGTCTACGAGCAGTACTTC
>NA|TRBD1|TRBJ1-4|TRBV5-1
CASSLLAPGTGYEKLFF
TGCGCCAGCAGCTTGTTGGCCCCCGGGACAGGGTATGAAAAACTGTTTTTT
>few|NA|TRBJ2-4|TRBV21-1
CASSKGHRCAKNIQYF
TGTGCCAGCAGCAAAGGACATAGGTGTGCCAAAAACATTCAGTACTTC
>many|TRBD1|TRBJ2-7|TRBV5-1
CASSEGQPAYEQYF
TGCGCCAGCAGCGAGGGACAGCCAGCCTACGAGCAGTACTTC
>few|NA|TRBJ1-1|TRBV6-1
CASSVRENANTEAFF
TGTGCCAGCAGTGTCAGGGAAAATGCGAACACTGAAGCTTTCTTT
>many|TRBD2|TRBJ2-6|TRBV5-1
CASSSQPGTRRSGANVLTF
TGCGCCAGCAGCTCCCAGCCCGGGACTAGGAGGTCTGGGGCCAACGTCCTGACTTTC
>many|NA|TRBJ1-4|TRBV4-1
CASSPRWGILMEKLFF
TGCGCCAGCAGCCCCCGATGGGGCATACTAATGGAAAAACTGTTTTTT
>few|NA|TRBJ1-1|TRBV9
CASSPGGGGASF
TGTGCCAGCAGCCCCGGAGGGGGGGGCGCTAGCTTT
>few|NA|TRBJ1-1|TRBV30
CAWKELPPEAFF
TGTGCCTGGAAGGAGCTCCCACCTGAAGCTTTCTTT
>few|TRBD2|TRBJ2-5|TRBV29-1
CSVEPGLAGVETQYF
TGCAGCGTTGAACCGGGACTAGCGGGAGTAGAGACCCAGTACTTC
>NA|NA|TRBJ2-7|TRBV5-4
CASSLEHRDEQYF
TGTGCCAGCAGCTTGGAACACCGTGACGAGCAGTACTTC
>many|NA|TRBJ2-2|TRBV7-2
CASSLVRLVGGELFF
TGTGCCAGCAGCTTAGTACGCCTAGTTGGCGGGGAGCTGTTTTTT
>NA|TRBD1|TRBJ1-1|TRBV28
CASSSRQGRAFF
TGTGCCAGCAGTTCCCGACAGGGTCGAGCTTTCTTT
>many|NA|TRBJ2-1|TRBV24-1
CATSDRGWSGSSYNEQFF
TGTGCCACCAGTGATAGGGGGTGGAGCGGTAGCTCCTACAATGAGCAGTTCTTC
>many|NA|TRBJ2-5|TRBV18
CASSPPSGQETQYF
TGTGCCAGCTCACCACCGAGCGGTCAAGAGACCCAGTACTTC
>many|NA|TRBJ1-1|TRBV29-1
CSGVRGLNTEAFF
TGCAGCGGGGTGCGAGGGCTGAACACTGAAGCTTTCTTT
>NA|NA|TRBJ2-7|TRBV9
CASSVALGGPEQYF
TGTGCCAGCAGCGTAGCACTAGGGGGTCCCGAGCAGTACTTC